One and the same sample provided the 18 T cell receptor beta chains below, sequenced in a study of neurological immune-mediated disorders (dated by TCRdb to between 2018 and 2021). Receptor libraries were prepared by 5' RACE. Sequencing instrument: Illumina HiSeq 2500. The public reads were quality trimmed at Q25 with fastp and then assembled into clones with MiXCR by TCRdb, keeping productive beta chains. Entries that share a CDR3 protein sequence are merged under the most common genes and DNA. The sample includes more than 13,000 distinct CDR3 sequences, with 10% observed a single time. The leading ten clones occupy roughly a quarter of the sample. The sample taken for sequencing was PBMCs. Receptors originate from a woman in her 40s in good health.

The sample holds many counts of this clonotype. V usage is TRBV12-3 or TRBV12-4 and J usage is TRBJ2-5; TRBD1 matches 7 bases. The CDR3 runs 15 residues. The ends lost 5 bases at V and 4 bases at J; junction bases unmatched: 10. As DNA, the CDR3 is TGTGCCAGCAGTGAAACGGGGACAGCGACAGAGACCCAGTACTTC. Protein: CASSETGTATETQYF.

This clonotype was detected many times. The chain employs TRBV7-2 and TRBJ2-5; D possibly corresponds to TRBD1 (6 bases). Trimming removed 9 bases from V and 4 bases from J, with 21 bases in between. CDR3 length: 15 residues. CDR1 is SGHTA, CDR2 FQGNSA, per germline. This chain's CDR3 is CARKGVHRIGETQYF. The CDR3 DNA sequence: TGTGCCAGAAAGGGGGTTCACCGTATCGGAGAGACCCAGTACTTC.

This clonotype was found many times. The CDR3 region is CSALPRTSGKGETQYF. CDR3 bases: TGCAGTGCCCTCCCCCGGACTAGCGGGAAGGGAGAGACCCAGTACTTC. The chain combines TRBV20-1 with TRBJ2-5; 12 positions match TRBD2. There are 16 residues in the CDR3. The germline gives CDR1 DFQATT, CDR2 SNEGSKA (reference sequence). The V gene end was trimmed by 6 bases and the J gene end by 4 bases; junction bases not matched to a gene: 12.

This clonotype was counted at least ten times. The rearrangement links TRBV5-1 to TRBJ2-2; D remains ambiguous. This CDR3 spans 17 amino acids. Germline V gene lookup returns CDR1 SGHRS and CDR2 YFSETQ. Between the trimmed V and J ends, which lost 4 bases and 3 bases, there was a span of 19 bases. CDR3 nucleotide sequence: TGCGCCAGCAGCCATGAAGACTCCCCGTCCTACACCGGGGAGCTGTTTTTT. Its translation: CASSHEDSPSYTGELFF.

This clonotype was detected ten times or more. This chain joins TRBV6-1 and TRBJ2-7; D might be TRBD1 or TRBD2, each matching 6 bases. CDR3 length: 14 amino acids. In germline, CDR1 is MNHNS, CDR2 SASEGT. Trimming removed 8 bases at V and 5 bases at J, with 19 bases between. Here the CDR3 reads CASHPTGGRNEQYF. CDR3 nucleotides: TGTGCCAGCCATCCAACCGGGGGCCGAAACGAGCAGTACTTC.

This clonotype showed up many times. The chain couples TRBV30 to TRBJ2-1; maybe TRBD2 (6 bases). CDR1 and CDR2 (germline): GTSNPN, SVGIG (reference sequence). This CDR3 has 13 amino acids. Trimming removed 2 bases from V and 10 bases from J, with 15 bases in between. The DNA for the CDR3 is TGTGCCTGGAGTCCCGGGACTTCCCAAGAGCAGTTCTTC. It codes for CAWSPGTSQEQFF.

The chain joins TRBV18 to TRBJ1-3; D might be TRBD1 (5 bases). Trimming removed 5 bases at V and 2 bases at J, with 10 bases between. There are 14 residues in the CDR3. The germline CDR1 and CDR2 sequences are KGHSH and LQKENI. This chain's CDR3 is CASSILTAGNTIYF. Written as DNA, the CDR3 is TGTGCCAGCTCAATATTGACAGCTGGAAACACCATATATTTT.

This clonotype was detected ten times or more. The chain couples TRBV10-3 to TRBJ2-3, with TRBD1 matching 7 bases. Looked up from germline, CDR1 is ENHRY and CDR2 is SYGVKD. This CDR3 is 13 amino acids long. V dropped 10 bases and J dropped 2; count of bases not matched to a gene: 6. The DNA of the CDR3 is TGTGCCACCGAGACAGGGCACACAGATACGCAGTATTTT. Encoded protein: CATETGHTDTQYF.

This clonotype has only a few counts. V usage is TRBV5-1 and J usage is TRBJ2-2; a weak D match, TRBD1 (5 bases). The CDR3 has 17 amino acids. The V and J ends lost 0 bases and 5 bases respectively, with 17 bases between them. CDR1 SGHRS and CDR2 YFSETQ come from the germline V gene. Written as DNA, the CDR3 is TGCGCCAGCAGCTTGGCCAGGCAGGGATTTAAAACCGGGGAGCTGTTTTTT. Translated: CASSLARQGFKTGELFF. Full variable domain (remainder filled in from reference TRBV5-1 and TRBJ2-2): KAGVTQTPRYLIKTRGQQVTLSCSPISGHRSVSWYQQTPGQGLQFLFEYFSETQRNKGNFPGRFSGRQFSNSRSEMNVSTLELGDSALYLCASSLARQGFKTGELFFGEGSRLTVL.

This clonotype has ten or more counts. The gene calls are TRBV20-1 and TRBJ2-7, with 15 positions matching TRBD2. The CDR3 has 17 residues. CDR1 is DFQATT, CDR2 SNEGSKA, per germline (reference sequence). The J segment lost 2 bases and the V segment lost 3 bases, leaving 8 bases of the junction unmatched. The DNA of the CDR3 is TGCAGTGCTAGCGACGGACTAGCGGGAGGGGGACCCTACGAGCAGTACTTC. Protein: CSASDGLAGGGPYEQYF.

This clonotype was observed many times. This chain joins TRBV5-1 and TRBJ1-5, with D unclear. Trimming left V 0 bases short and J 3 bases short, with 7 bases between. CDR1 and CDR2 from the germline V gene are SGHRS and YFSETQ. The CDR3 totals 14 residues. The CDR3 sequence: CASSLGGDNQPQHF. DNA for the CDR3: TGCGCCAGCAGCTTGGGCGGCGACAATCAGCCCCAGCATTTT.

In this sample, this clonotype turned up many times. This chain links TRBV5-1 with TRBJ2-1; D uncertain. V was shortened by 0 bases and J by 9 bases, with 16 bases between the two germline ends. The CDR3 totals 15 residues. Germline values: CDR1 SGHRS, CDR2 YFSETQ. For the CDR3, the DNA is TGCGCCAGCAGCTTGGTTTCCGGTTACAACGGTGAGCAGTTCTTC. This gives the protein CASSLVSGYNGEQFF.

This clonotype appeared many times. The V call is TRBV20-1, the J call TRBJ2-5; 8 bases agree with TRBD1. The CDR3 extends over 14 amino acids. The V gene end was trimmed by 3 bases and the J gene end by 5 bases; junction bases not matched to a gene: 8. Germline assignment: CDR1 DFQATT and CDR2 SNEGSKA (reference sequence). CDR3 sequence: CSARRSGGWETQYF. CDR3 DNA sequence: TGCAGTGCTAGGCGGTCAGGGGGCTGGGAGACCCAGTACTTC.

This clonotype appeared many times. V usage is TRBV12-3 or TRBV12-4 and J usage is TRBJ2-1; D unresolved. The V and J ends lost 2 bases and 9 bases respectively, with 14 bases between them. This CDR3 has 14 residues. DNA for the CDR3: TGTGCCAGCAGTTTAACCCCAGGTCCGGGTGAGCAGTTCTTC. This sequence encodes CASSLTPGPGEQFF.

This clonotype was detected ten times or more. A read error is possible here, since a much larger clone lies one base away. The chain links TRBV10-3 to TRBJ2-6, with D possibly being TRBD1 (5 bases). Germline loops: CDR1 ENHRY, CDR2 SYGVKD. This CDR3 comprises 13 residues. CDR3: CATGGPGANVPTF. CDR3 sequence (DNA): TGTGCCACCGGCGGCCCTGGGGCCAACGTCCCGACTTTC.

This clonotype was seen many times. This chain joins TRBV13 and TRBJ2-5, with 8 bases fitting TRBD1. The CDR3 runs to 16 residues. The V gene's germline CDR1 is PRHDT and CDR2 FYEKMQ (reference sequence). With 0 bases clipped from V and 5 bases from J, the junction kept 8 bases outside the gene matches. CDR3 amino acids: CASSLGYQGAWETQYF. The CDR3 nucleotides are TGTGCCAGCAGCTTAGGATACCAGGGGGCTTGGGAGACCCAGTACTTC. The whole variable domain, filled in from reference TRBV13 and TRBJ2-5, reads AAGVIQSPRHLIKEKRETATLKCYPIPRHDTVYWYQQGPGQDPQFLISFYEKMQSDKGSIPDRFSAQQFSDYHSELNMSSLELGDSALYFCASSLGYQGAWETQYFGPGTRLLVL.

In this sample, this clonotype turned up many times. The rearrangement joins TRBV20-1 to TRBJ2-5, with D perhaps matching TRBD1 (5 bases). Trimming stripped 3 bases from V and 1 base from J, with 6 bases between. The CDR3 totals 12 residues. Germline CDR1 is DFQATT and CDR2 is SNEGSKA (reference sequence). The CDR3 DNA sequence: TGCAGTGCTAGCAGGGCCCAAGAGACCCAGTACTTC. Its translation: CSASRAQETQYF.

The chain carries TRBV20-1 and TRBJ1-5, with D possibly being TRBD1 (5 bases). Germline V gene lookup returns CDR1 DFQATT and CDR2 SNEGSKA (reference sequence). There are 13 residues in the CDR3. Between the trimmed V and J ends, which lost 0 bases and 5 bases, there was a span of 8 bases. CDR3 amino acids: CSARDREDQPQHF. The CDR3, as DNA: TGCAGTGCTAGAGACAGGGAGGATCAGCCCCAGCATTTT.